What follows are 32 T cell receptor beta chains derived from one specimen sequenced in a study of human T cells and chemical hapten exposure. TCRdb itself ran the RACE reads through MiXCR, one entry per CDR3 protein. The sample lists fewer than 300,000 distinct CDR3 sequences, roughly 7.4% occurring once. Documented time point: pre-sensitization, week 0. The treatment was: therapeutic diphenylcyclopropenone sensitization with weekly scalp DPC. This specimen was whole blood, taken in connection with sensitization to the hapten diphenylcyclopropenone (DPC). These receptors were obtained from a man aged 18-30 years with alopecia areata. Some clones in this sample may be carry-over from other donors' samples.

J is TRBJ2-1 and V is TRBV29-1; D gene ambiguous. This CDR3 is 13 amino acids long. CDR1 is SQVTM, CDR2 ANQGSEA, per germline. The ends were cut back, 1 base at V and 0 bases at J, with 4 bases in the middle. CDR3 sequence reads: CSVEGGSYNEQFF. The CDR3 DNA follows: TGCAGCGTTGAAGGGGGCTCCTACAATGAGCAGTTCTTC.

V and J are TRBV20-1 and TRBJ2-1; D is unclear. The germline gives CDR1 DFQATT, CDR2 SNEGSKA (reference sequence). Trimming took off 0 bases at V and 0 bases at J, with 6 bases between the two ends. There are 14 residues in the CDR3. The DNA of the CDR3 is TGCAGTGCTAGAGACCGCTTCTCCTACAATGAGCAGTTCTTC. This gives the protein CSARDRFSYNEQFF.

The table lists this clonotype with a few counts. One junction end disagrees with the germline gene, perhaps due to a read error. The chain couples TRBV11-2 to TRBJ1-5; D remains ambiguous. In germline, CDR1 is SGHAT, CDR2 FQNNGV. There are 14 residues in the CDR3. DNA of the CDR3: TGTGCCAGCAGCTTAGGAGTGGGAAATCGGCCCCAGCATTTT. Amino acid sequence: CASSLGVGNRPQHF.

This chain links TRBV6-2 or TRBV6-3 with TRBJ1-1, with D possibly matching TRBD1 (6 bases). Germline V gives CDR1 MNHEY, CDR2 SVGEGT. This CDR3 contains 14 residues. Trimming removed 2 bases from V and 1 base from J, with 8 bases in between. CDR3 loop: CASSYGRGNTEAFF. The DNA for the CDR3 is TGTGCCAGCAGTTACGGCAGGGGGAACACTGAAGCTTTCTTT.

The chain recombines TRBV6-2 or TRBV6-3 with TRBJ1-5; 8 positions agree with TRBD1. Unmatched junction bases numbered 5, after V lost 5 bases and J lost 2 bases. The CDR3 has 15 amino acids. The germline gives CDR1 MNHEY, CDR2 SVGEGT. The CDR3 is CASSRQGIGNQPQHF. As DNA, the CDR3 is TGTGCCAGCAGTCGACAGGGGATCGGCAATCAGCCCCAGCATTTT.

The sample holds many counts of this clonotype. J is TRBJ2-2 and V is TRBV28, with D unresolved. Per the germline V gene, CDR1 is MDHEN and CDR2 is SYDVKM. Trimming left V 2 bases short and J 6 bases short, with 19 bases between. The length of the CDR3 is 17 residues. The CDR3 region has the DNA TGTGCCAGCAGTTTAGGTGTTAATGCTAGAAGGGCCGGGGAGCTGTTTTTT. This encodes CASSLGVNARRAGELFF.

In this sample, this clonotype turned up many times. The genes are TRBV7-2 and TRBJ1-5, with D unclear. V was cut by 2 bases and J by 3 bases, with 8 bases left in between. CDR3 length: 14 residues. Germline-derived CDR1 and CDR2 are SGHTA and FQGNSA. For the CDR3, the DNA is TGTGCCAGCAGCTTAAGCCAGGACAATCAGCCCCAGCATTTT. Translation gives CASSLSQDNQPQHF.

The CDR3 reads CASSPSAQRLDTQYF. In DNA, the CDR3 is TGTGCCAGCTCACCTAGCGCCCAACGCTTAGATACGCAGTATTTT. V usage is TRBV18 and J usage is TRBJ2-3, with D maybe TRBD2 (5 bases). The CDR3 has 15 amino acids. Germline-derived CDR1 and CDR2 are KGHSH and LQKENI. With 3 bases removed from V and 5 bases from J, the gap between germline ends came to 15 bases.

This clonotype has a count of ten or more. This chain joins TRBV29-1 and TRBJ1-1; 9 bases are shared with TRBD1. CDR1 and CDR2 (germline): SQVTM, ANQGSEA. The CDR3 runs 10 residues. In nucleotides, the CDR3 is TGCGGCGGGGGGACAGGGGAAGCTTTCTTT. It translates to CGGGTGEAFF. The entire variable domain, with the rest obtained from reference TRBV29-1 and TRBJ1-1, is as follows: SAVISQKPSRDICQRGTSLTIQCQVDSQVTMMFWYRQQPGQSLTLIATANQGSEATYESGFVIDKFPISRPNLTFSTLTVSNMSPEDSSIYLCGGGTGEAFFGQGTRLTVV.

This clonotype was found a few times. The chain employs TRBV20-1 and TRBJ1-1, with D perhaps TRBD1 (6 bases). Per germline, CDR1 DFQATT and CDR2 SNEGSKA (reference sequence). The ends were cut back, 3 bases at V and 6 bases at J, with 17 bases in the middle. CDR3 size: 14 residues. Written as DNA, the CDR3 is TGCAGTGCTAGGGGGGCAGGGCGATACCCTGAAGCTTTCTTT. Amino acid sequence: CSARGAGRYPEAFF.

The V gene is TRBV5-1, the J gene TRBJ2-2; no reliable D call. V was trimmed by 0 bases and J by 0 bases, leaving 6 bases between them. The CDR3 is 15 residues long. CDR1 is SGHRS and CDR2 is YFSETQ in the germline V gene. The CDR3 coding sequence is TGCGCCAGCAGCTTGGACAGTCCGAACACCGGGGAGCTGTTTTTT. This encodes CASSLDSPNTGELFF.

A few counts support this clonotype. This chain links TRBV5-1 with TRBJ1-1; D unresolved. Germline V CDR1 and CDR2: SGHRS, YFSETQ. The V end was cut by 4 bases, the J end by 7 bases, with 17 bases between. CDR3 length equals 14 residues. CDR3 DNA: TGCGCCAGCAGCCCCGATGATGGACGGTTTGAAGCTTTCTTT. Translated: CASSPDDGRFEAFF.

This rearrangement joins TRBV6-2 or TRBV6-3 to TRBJ2-1; possibly TRBD1 for D (6 bases). Trimming left V 1 base short and J 9 bases short, with 10 bases between. Germline V gene sequence: CDR1 MNHEY, CDR2 SVGEGT. The CDR3 runs to 13 residues. CDR3 nucleotides: TGTGCCAGCAGTTACTACGTGGGGGCTGAGCAGTTCTTC. Translated, it gives CASSYYVGAEQFF.

This clonotype was detected many times. The chain links TRBV19 to TRBJ1-2; D remains ambiguous. V gave up 4 bases and J gave up 2 bases, with 5 bases separating them. The V gene's germline CDR1 is LNHDA and CDR2 SQIVND (reference sequence). This CDR3 has 12 residues. In DNA form, the CDR3 reads TGTGCCAGTAGTAACCAGAACTATGGCTACACCTTC. Translating gives CASSNQNYGYTF.

J is TRBJ2-7 and V is TRBV20-1, with a possible D match to TRBD2 (6 bases). The germline gives CDR1 DFQATT, CDR2 SNEGSKA (reference sequence). This CDR3 comprises 13 residues. Trimming left V 0 bases short and J 5 bases short, with 11 bases between. CDR3 in amino acids: CSAREASDHEQYV. For the CDR3, the DNA is TGCAGTGCTAGAGAGGCTAGCGACCACGAGCAGTACGTC.

This clonotype was seen a few times. The chain recombines TRBV7-2 with TRBJ1-2; the D is unclear. Germline V gene sequence: CDR1 SGHTA, CDR2 FQGNSA. This CDR3 has 16 residues. Trimming removed 1 base at V and 4 bases at J, with 16 bases between. CDR3 sequence reads: CASSLDLSDRLYGYTF. CDR3 nucleotide sequence: TGTGCCAGCAGCTTAGACTTGTCAGACCGGCTCTATGGCTACACCTTC.

The chain recombines TRBV27 with TRBJ2-3; D is perhaps TRBD1 (6 bases). CDR1 is MNHEY, CDR2 SMNVEV, per germline (reference sequence). V was shortened by 1 base and J by 5 bases, with 16 bases between the two germline ends. This CDR3 has 16 amino acids. The chain's CDR3 is CASSLWAGEAKDTQYF. CDR3 DNA: TGTGCCAGCAGTTTATGGGCAGGGGAAGCGAAAGATACGCAGTATTTT.

The chain is built from TRBV7-9 and TRBJ2-2, with D possibly matching TRBD1 (6 bases). In germline, CDR1 is SEHNR, CDR2 FQNEAQ (reference sequence). The CDR3 is made up of 17 amino acids. V was shortened by 5 bases and J by 3 bases, with 19 bases between the two germline ends. CDR3 bases: TGTGCCAGCAGCCGAAGCCTCACAGGGCCGGACACCGGGGAGCTGTTTTTT. The encoded protein is CASSRSLTGPDTGELFF.

The table lists this clonotype with a few counts. The genes are TRBV25-1 and TRBJ1-2; perhaps TRBD1 as D (6 bases). The CDR3 totals 13 residues. Per germline, CDR1 MGHDK and CDR2 SYGVNS. The V and J ends lost 2 bases and 8 bases respectively, with 12 bases between them. As DNA, the CDR3 is TGTGCCAGCAGTGAAACCGGGGGCGGCGGCTACACCTTC. It encodes CASSETGGGGYTF.

The table lists this clonotype with many counts. This chain links TRBV20-1 with TRBJ1-5; D is unclear. V gave up 0 bases and J gave up 4 bases, with 16 bases separating them. The CDR3 sequence is 16 residues long. Germline CDR1 reads DFQATT; CDR2 reads SNEGSKA (reference sequence). DNA for the CDR3: TGCAGTGCTAGAGATAGCGCCGGGTCCAGTAATCAGCCCCAGCATTTT. As protein: CSARDSAGSSNQPQHF.

This clonotype was seen just once. The chain has TRBV4-1 and TRBJ2-7; D perhaps matches TRBD2 (6 bases). The V and J ends lost 4 bases and 6 bases respectively, with 22 bases between them. CDR3 size: 16 residues. Germline CDR1 reads MGHRA; CDR2 reads YSYEKL. CDR3 nucleotide sequence: TGCGCCAGCAGCCTCGGCCCCGGGGGTACGTATTTCGAGCAGTACTTC. It encodes CASSLGPGGTYFEQYF.

The table lists this clonotype with a few counts. The V gene is TRBV3-1, the J gene TRBJ2-7, with D perhaps TRBD1 (6 bases). Germline CDR1 LGHDT, CDR2 YNNKEL (reference sequence). CDR3 length equals 17 residues. Trimming pared 1 base from V and 3 bases from J, leaving 19 bases between. In DNA, the CDR3 is TGTGCCAGCAGCCAAGGGGCCCATCCGGACAGAAGCTACGAGCAGTACTTC. Translation gives CASSQGAHPDRSYEQYF.

There are a few counts of this clonotype. The chain combines TRBV5-1 with TRBJ1-1, with D hard to call. The germline CDR1 and CDR2 sequences are SGHRS and YFSETQ. The CDR3 loop spans 14 amino acids. V was shortened by 6 bases and J by 1 base, with 13 bases between the two germline ends. CDR3: CASTPSPSNTEAFF. In DNA, the CDR3 is TGCGCCAGCACCCCGTCGCCTTCGAACACTGAAGCTTTCTTT.

This clonotype has more than one count but fewer than ten. The chain couples TRBV6-6 to TRBJ1-2; D not resolved. CDR1 MNHNY and CDR2 SVGAGI come from the germline V gene (reference sequence). This CDR3 is 14 amino acids long. V gave up 5 bases and J gave up 5 bases, with 15 bases separating them. CDR3 amino acids: CASSNQNKAYGYTF. Written as DNA, the CDR3 is TGTGCCAGCAGTAACCAGAATAAGGCATATGGCTACACCTTC.

This clonotype has a count of ten or more. The chain uses TRBV21-1 and TRBJ2-3; the D segment call TRBD2 is taken from the table without a DNA check. TRBV21-1 is an annotated pseudogene. There are 18 residues in the CDR3. In DNA, the CDR3 is TGTGCCAGCACCAATACTAGCGGGGGCGACTCCGACACAGATACGCAGTATTTT. Residues: CASTNTSGGDSDTDTQYF.

This clonotype was observed a handful of times. The V and J genes are TRBV28 and TRBJ2-3, with D perhaps matching TRBD2 (6 bases). CDR1 MDHEN and CDR2 SYDVKM come from the germline V gene. V lost 2 bases, J lost 3 bases, and 15 bases lay in between. This CDR3 is 16 amino acids long. The CDR3 here is CASSLVNGGSTDTQYF. For the CDR3, the DNA is TGTGCCAGCAGTTTAGTCAATGGGGGGAGTACAGATACGCAGTATTTT.

In this sample, this clonotype turned up many times. The chain links TRBV28 to TRBJ2-4; either TRBD1 or TRBD2 may supply D (6 bases each). V gave up 4 bases and J gave up 0 bases, with 10 bases separating them. The CDR3 is 15 amino acids. Germline V gene lookup returns CDR1 MDHEN and CDR2 SYDVKM. The CDR3 protein is CASSSGGVAKNIQYF. The CDR3 bases are TGTGCCAGCAGTTCCGGGGGCGTAGCCAAAAACATTCAGTACTTC.

J is TRBJ1-2 and V is TRBV10-3; 9 nucleotides align to TRBD1. This CDR3 contains 13 residues. The germline V gene has CDR1 ENHRY and CDR2 SYGVKD. V dropped 7 bases and J dropped 8; count of bases not matched to a gene: 8. The CDR3 loop is CAITEGQGEGYTF. DNA of the CDR3: TGTGCCATCACCGAGGGACAGGGCGAAGGCTACACCTTC.

This clonotype was observed at least ten times. V and J are TRBV29-1 and TRBJ1-2; possible D gene TRBD1, 6 bases. The CDR3 is 14 amino acids. Germline V gives CDR1 SQVTM, CDR2 ANQGSEA. V was shortened by 3 bases and J by 4 bases, with 15 bases between the two germline ends. Here the CDR3 DNA reads TGCAGCGTTGACCTGGGGGGGCCAGGCTATGGCTACACCTTC. This encodes CSVDLGGPGYGYTF.

The chain links TRBV7-2 to TRBJ2-1; no firm D call. The V and J ends lost 1 base and 3 bases respectively, with 10 bases between them. This CDR3 contains 15 residues. Germline V gene sequence: CDR1 SGHTA, CDR2 FQGNSA. This CDR3 is CASSLEGAVYNEQFF. The CDR3 region has the DNA TGTGCCAGCAGCTTAGAAGGCGCAGTCTACAATGAGCAGTTCTTC.

This clonotype was picked up a small number of times. CDR3 in amino acids: CASSQPWTRLETQYF. CDR3 coding DNA: TGTGCCAGCAGCCAACCATGGACCCGACTAGAGACCCAGTACTTC. The V gene is TRBV14, the J gene TRBJ2-5; D gene ambiguous. The CDR3 contains 15 residues. Trimming pared 2 bases from V and 4 bases from J, leaving 14 bases between. Germline V gene data show CDR1 as SGHDN and CDR2 as FVKESK.

This clonotype has ten or more counts. The chain employs TRBV27 and TRBJ2-5; 8 bases align to TRBD1. From germline, CDR1 is MNHEY and CDR2 SMNVEV (reference sequence). Trimming removed 5 bases from V and 3 bases from J; junction bases left unmatched: 5. The CDR3 has 14 residues. CDR3 sequence: CASSRDRSKETQYF. The CDR3 bases are TGTGCCAGCAGTCGGGACAGGTCAAAAGAGACCCAGTACTTC.